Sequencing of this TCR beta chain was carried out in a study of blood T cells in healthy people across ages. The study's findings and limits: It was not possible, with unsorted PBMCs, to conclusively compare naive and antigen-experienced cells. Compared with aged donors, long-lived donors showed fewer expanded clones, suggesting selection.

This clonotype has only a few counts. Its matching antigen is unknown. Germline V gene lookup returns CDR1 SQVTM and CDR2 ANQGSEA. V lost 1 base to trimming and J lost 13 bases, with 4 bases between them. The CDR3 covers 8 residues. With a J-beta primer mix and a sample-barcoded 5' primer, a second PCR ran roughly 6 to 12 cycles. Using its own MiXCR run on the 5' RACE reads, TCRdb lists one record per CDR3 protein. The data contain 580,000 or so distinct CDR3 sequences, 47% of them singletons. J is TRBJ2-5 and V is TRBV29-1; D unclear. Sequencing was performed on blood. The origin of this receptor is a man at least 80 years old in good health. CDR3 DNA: TGCAGCGTTGAAGGGGGGTACTTC. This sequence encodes CSVEGGYF.